This T cell receptor beta chain was retrieved from a study of blood T cells in healthy people across ages. General observations from the study: Roughly linear age-related decline in beta diversity appeared, significant by age roughly 40.

The sample holds a few counts of this clonotype. Antigen: not known. This CDR3 is built from 13 residues. Per germline, CDR1 LGHNT and CDR2 FRNRAP. Between the trimmed V and J ends, which lost 2 bases and 3 bases, there was a span of 6 bases. It was with a sample-barcoded 5' primer and a J-beta primer mix that a second PCR of roughly 7 to 12 cycles was run. CDR3-containing paired-end reads numbering at least 2.5 million came from each sample. Each CDR3 protein gets one entry after TCRdb re-called the 5' RACE reads with MiXCR. The sample holds fewer than 2,000,000 distinct CDR3 sequences, roughly two fifths seen once.

Material: blood. The receptor was derived from a human donor in good health. The chain joins TRBV12-5 to TRBJ2-3, with D uncertain. The CDR3 sequence is CASGLFGTDTQYF. The CDR3 coding sequence is TGTGCTAGTGGTTTGTTCGGGACAGATACGCAGTATTTT.